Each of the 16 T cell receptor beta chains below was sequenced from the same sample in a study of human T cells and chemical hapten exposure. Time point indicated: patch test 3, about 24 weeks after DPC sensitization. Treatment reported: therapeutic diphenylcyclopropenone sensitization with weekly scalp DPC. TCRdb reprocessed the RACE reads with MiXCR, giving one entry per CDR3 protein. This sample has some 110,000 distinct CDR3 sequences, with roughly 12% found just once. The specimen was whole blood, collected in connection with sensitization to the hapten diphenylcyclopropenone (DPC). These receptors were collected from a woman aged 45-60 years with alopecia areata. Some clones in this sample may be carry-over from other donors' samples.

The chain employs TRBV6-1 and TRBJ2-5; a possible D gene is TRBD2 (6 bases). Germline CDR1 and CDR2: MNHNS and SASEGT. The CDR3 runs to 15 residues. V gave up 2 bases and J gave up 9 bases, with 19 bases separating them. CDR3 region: CASSEYAGGEVAQYF. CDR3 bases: TGTGCCAGCAGTGAATACGCGGGCGGGGAGGTGGCCCAGTACTTC.

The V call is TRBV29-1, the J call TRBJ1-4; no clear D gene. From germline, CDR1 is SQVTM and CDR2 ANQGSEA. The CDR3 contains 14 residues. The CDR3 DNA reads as TGCACCTCCTCCGGGCCCCGGCCCAAGGAAAAACTGTTTTTT. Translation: CTSSGPRPKEKLFF.

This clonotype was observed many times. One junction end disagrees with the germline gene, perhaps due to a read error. Written as DNA, the CDR3 is TGCGCCAGCAGTCAAGCGTTGGGACTAGCGGGGGTAGATACGCAGTATTTT. Its translation is CASSQALGLAGVDTQYF. The gene calls are TRBV4-3 and TRBJ2-3, with 14 bases lining up with TRBD2. The CDR3 spans 17 residues. CDR1 is LGHNA and CDR2 is YSLEER in the germline V gene.

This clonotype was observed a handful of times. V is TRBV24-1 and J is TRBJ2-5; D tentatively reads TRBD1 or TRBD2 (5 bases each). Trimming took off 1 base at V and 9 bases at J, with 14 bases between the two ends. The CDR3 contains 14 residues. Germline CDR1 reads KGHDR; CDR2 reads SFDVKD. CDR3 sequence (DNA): TGTGCCACCAGTGATTTAGGGGATTACGGGGCCCAGTACTTC. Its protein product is CATSDLGDYGAQYF.

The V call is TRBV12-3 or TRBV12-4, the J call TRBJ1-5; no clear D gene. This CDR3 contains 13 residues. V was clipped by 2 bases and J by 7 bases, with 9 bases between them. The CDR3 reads CASSLLQDQPQHF. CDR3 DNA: TGTGCCAGCAGTTTACTCCAGGACCAGCCCCAGCATTTT.

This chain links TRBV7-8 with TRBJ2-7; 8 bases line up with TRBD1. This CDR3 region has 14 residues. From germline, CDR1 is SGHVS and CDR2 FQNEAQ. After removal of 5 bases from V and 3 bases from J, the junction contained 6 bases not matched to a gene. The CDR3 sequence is CASSQLTGGYEQYF. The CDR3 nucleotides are TGTGCCAGCAGCCAACTCACAGGGGGCTACGAGCAGTACTTC.

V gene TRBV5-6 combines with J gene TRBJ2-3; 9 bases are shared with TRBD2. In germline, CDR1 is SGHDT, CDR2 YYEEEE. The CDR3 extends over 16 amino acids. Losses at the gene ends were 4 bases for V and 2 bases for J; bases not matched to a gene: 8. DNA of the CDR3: TGTGCCAGCAGCGGGCTACTAGCGGGCTTCACAGATACGCAGTATTTT. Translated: CASSGLLAGFTDTQYF.

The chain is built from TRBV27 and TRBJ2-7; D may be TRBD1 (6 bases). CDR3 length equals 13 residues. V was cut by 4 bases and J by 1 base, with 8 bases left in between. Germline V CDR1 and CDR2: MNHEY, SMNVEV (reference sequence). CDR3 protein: CASSWQGSYEQYF. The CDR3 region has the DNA TGTGCCAGCAGTTGGCAGGGGTCCTACGAGCAGTACTTC.

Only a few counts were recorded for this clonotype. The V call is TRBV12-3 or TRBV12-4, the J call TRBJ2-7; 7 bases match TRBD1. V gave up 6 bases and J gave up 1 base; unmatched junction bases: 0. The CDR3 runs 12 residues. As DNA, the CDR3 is TGTGCCAGCAGACAGGGGTCCTACGAGCAGTACTTC. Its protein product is CASRQGSYEQYF.

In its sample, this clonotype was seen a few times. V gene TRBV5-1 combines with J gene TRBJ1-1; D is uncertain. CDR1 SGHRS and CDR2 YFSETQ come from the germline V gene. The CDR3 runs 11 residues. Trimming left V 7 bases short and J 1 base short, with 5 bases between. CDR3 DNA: TGCGCCAGCGGAGGGAACACTGAAGCTTTCTTT. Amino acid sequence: CASGGNTEAFF.

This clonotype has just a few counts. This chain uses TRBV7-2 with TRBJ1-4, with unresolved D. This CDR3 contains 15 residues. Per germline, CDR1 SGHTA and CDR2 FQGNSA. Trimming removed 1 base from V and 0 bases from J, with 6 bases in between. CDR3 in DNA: TGTGCCAGCAGCTTAGGAGAGTCAACTAATGAAAAACTGTTTTTT. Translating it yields CASSLGESTNEKLFF.

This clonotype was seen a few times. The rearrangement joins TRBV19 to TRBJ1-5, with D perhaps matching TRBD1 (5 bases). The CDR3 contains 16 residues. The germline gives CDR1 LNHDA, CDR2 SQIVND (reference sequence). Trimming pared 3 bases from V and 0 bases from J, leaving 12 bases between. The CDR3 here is CASSMGGDYSNQPQHF. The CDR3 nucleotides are TGTGCCAGTAGTATGGGGGGAGACTATAGCAATCAGCCCCAGCATTTT.

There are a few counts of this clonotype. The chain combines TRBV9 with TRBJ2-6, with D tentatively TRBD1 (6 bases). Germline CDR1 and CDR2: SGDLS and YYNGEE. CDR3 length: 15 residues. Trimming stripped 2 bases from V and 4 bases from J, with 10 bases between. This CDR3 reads CASSVQGTGANVLTF. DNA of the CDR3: TGTGCCAGCAGCGTTCAGGGGACCGGGGCCAACGTCCTGACTTTC. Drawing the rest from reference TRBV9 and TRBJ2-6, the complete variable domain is DSGVTQTPKHLITATGQRVTLRCSPRSGDLSVYWYQQSLDQGLQFLIQYYNGEERAKGNILERFSAQQFPDLHSELNLSSLELGDSALYFCASSVQGTGANVLTFGAGSRLTVL.

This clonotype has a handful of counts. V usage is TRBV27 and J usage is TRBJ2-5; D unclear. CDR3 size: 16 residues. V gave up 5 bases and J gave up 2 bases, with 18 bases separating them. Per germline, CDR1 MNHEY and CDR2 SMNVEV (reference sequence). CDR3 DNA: TGTGCCAGCAGTCCCCTCAGATTGCGAGATCAAGAGACCCAGTACTTC. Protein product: CASSPLRLRDQETQYF.

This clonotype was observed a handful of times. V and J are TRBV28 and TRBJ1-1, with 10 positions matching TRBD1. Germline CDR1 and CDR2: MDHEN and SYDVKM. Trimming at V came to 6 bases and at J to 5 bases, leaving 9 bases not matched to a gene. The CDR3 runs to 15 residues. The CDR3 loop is CASSFPGQGMTEAFF. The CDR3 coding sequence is TGTGCCAGCAGCTTCCCGGGACAGGGGATGACTGAAGCTTTCTTT. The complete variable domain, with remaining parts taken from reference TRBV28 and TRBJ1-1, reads DVKVTQSSRYLVKRTGEKVFLECVQDMDHENMFWYRQDPGLGLRLIYFSYDVKMKEKGDIPEGYSVSREKKERFSLILESASTNQTSMYLCASSFPGQGMTEAFFGQGTRLTVV.

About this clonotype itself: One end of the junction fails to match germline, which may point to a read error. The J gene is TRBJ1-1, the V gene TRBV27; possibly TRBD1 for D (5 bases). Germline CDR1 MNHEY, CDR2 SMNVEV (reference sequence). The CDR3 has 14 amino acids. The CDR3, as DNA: TGTGCCAGCAGTTACGGGGGTTTGAAGACTGAAGCTTTCTTT. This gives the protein CASSYGGLKTEAFF.